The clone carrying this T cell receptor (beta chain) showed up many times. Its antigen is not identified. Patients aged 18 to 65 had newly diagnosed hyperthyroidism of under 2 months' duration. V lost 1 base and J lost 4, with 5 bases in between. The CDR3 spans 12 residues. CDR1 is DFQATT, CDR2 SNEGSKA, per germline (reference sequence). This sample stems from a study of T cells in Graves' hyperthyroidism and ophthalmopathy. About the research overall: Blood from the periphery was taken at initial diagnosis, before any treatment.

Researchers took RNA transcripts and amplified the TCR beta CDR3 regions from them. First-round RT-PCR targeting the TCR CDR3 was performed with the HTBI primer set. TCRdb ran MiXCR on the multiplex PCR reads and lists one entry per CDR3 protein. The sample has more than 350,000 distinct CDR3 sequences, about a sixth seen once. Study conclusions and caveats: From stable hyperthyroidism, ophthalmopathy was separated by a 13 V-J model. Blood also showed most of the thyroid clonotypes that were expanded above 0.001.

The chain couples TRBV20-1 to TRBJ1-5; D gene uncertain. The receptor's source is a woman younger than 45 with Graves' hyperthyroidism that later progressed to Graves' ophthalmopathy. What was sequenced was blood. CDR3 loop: CSARAGNQPQHF. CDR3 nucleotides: TGCAGTGCTAGAGCTGGAAATCAGCCCCAGCATTTT.